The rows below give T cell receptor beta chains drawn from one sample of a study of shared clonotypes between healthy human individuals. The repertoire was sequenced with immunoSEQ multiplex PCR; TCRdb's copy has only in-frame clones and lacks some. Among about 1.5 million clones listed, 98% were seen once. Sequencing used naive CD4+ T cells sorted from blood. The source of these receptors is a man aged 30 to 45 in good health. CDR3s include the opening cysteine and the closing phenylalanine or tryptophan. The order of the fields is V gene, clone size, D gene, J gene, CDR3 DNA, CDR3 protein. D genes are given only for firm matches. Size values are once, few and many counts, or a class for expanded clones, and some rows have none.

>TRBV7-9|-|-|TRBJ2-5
TGTGCCAGCAGCTTAATGCAGGGTCAAGAGACCCAGTACTTC
CASSLMQGQETQYF
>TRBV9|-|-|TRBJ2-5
TGTGCCAGCAGCGTAGGGGAGCTAGCCTCCTTGGGGACCCAGTACTTC
CASSVGELASLGTQYF
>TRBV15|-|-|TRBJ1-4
TGTGCCACCAGAAAGGGTACAACTAATGAAAAACTGTTTTTT
CATRKGTTNEKLFF
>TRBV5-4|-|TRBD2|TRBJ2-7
TGTGCCAGCAGCTTGCCCACCGGACTAGAGACGGAGCAGTACTTC
CASSLPTGLETEQYF
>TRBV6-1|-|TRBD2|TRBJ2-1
TGTGCCAGCAGTGGACCAAGACTAGCGGGAGTTCATGAGCAGTTCTTC
CASSGPRLAGVHEQFF
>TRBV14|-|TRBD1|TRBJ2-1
TGTGCCAGCAGTCGGGACAGGGTCATCAATGAGCAGTTCTTC
CASSRDRVINEQFF
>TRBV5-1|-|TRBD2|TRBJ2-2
TGCGCCAGCAGCTTCGGACTAGCGGGAGTCAACACCGGGGAGCTGTTTTTT
CASSFGLAGVNTGELFF
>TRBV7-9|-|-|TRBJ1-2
TGTGCCAGCAGCTTGACCAATTATGGCTACACCTTC
CASSLTNYGYTF
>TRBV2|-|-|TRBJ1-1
TGTGCCAGCAGAAGAGACAGGAACACTGAAGCTTTCTTT
CASRRDRNTEAFF
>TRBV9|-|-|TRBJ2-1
TGTGCCAGCAGCCCAAGGGACTCCCGCATCAATGAGCAGTTCTTC
CASSPRDSRINEQFF
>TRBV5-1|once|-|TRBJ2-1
TGCGCCAGCAGCCTCGGTGCAGCATCTGAGCAGTTCTTC
CASSLGAASEQFF
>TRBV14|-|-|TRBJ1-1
TGTGCCAGCAGCCCCCGGAGTGGCAGGGTGAACACTGAAGCTTTCTTT
CASSPRSGRVNTEAFF
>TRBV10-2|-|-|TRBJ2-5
TGCGCCAGCAGTGAGTTCCGATTGGGGAGCGTACAAGAGACCCAGTACTTC
CASSEFRLGSVQETQYF
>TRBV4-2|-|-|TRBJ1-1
TGTGCCAGCAGCCAAGCATCAGGCAGTGGGCGAGCTTTCTTT
CASSQASGSGRAFF
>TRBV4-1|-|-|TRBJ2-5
TGCGCCAGCAGCCAAGAAGAAGGAGAGACCCAGTACTTC
CASSQEEGETQYF
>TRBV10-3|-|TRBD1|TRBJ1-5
TGTGCCATCAGCCGGGACAGGGTCCTCAATCAGCCCCAGCATTTT
CAISRDRVLNQPQHF
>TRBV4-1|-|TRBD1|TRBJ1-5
TGCGCCAGCAGCCAAACAGGGGGCAATCAGCCCCAGCATTTT
CASSQTGGNQPQHF
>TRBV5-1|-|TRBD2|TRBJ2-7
TGCGCCAGCAGCATAGGACTAGCGGGAGGGATCTCCTACGAGCAGTACTTC
CASSIGLAGGISYEQYF
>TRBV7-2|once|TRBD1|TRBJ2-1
TGTGCCAGCAGCTTCAGGACAGGGGACAATGAGCAGTTCTTC
CASSFRTGDNEQFF
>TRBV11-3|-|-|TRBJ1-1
TGTGCCAGCAGCTCAAGGGGCCAGGGGCCCTACACTGAAGCTTTCTTT
CASSSRGQGPYTEAFF
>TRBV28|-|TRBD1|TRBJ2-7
TGTGCCAGCAGTTTGACAGGGGGTCGGTACGAGCAGTACTTC
CASSLTGGRYEQYF
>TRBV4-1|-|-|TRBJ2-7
TGCGCCAGCAGCCAAGTTTCAGGGGGGTCTGCCTACGAGCAGTACTTC
CASSQVSGGSAYEQYF
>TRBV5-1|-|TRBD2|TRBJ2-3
TGCGCCAGCAGTCCCGCCCCGACTAGCAATACAGATACGCAGTATTTT
CASSPAPTSNTDTQYF
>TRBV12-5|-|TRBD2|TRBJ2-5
TGTGCTAGTGGTTCGACCTTAGCGGGAGGAAGTGAGACCCAGTACTTC
CASGSTLAGGSETQYF